Shown below are 26 T cell receptor beta chains from a single sample sequenced in a study of T-cell memory formation after mild COVID-19. TCRdb reprocessed the 5' RACE reads via MiXCR and lists one record per CDR3 protein. Here the sample spans about 360,000 distinct CDR3 sequences, 13% to 15% being singletons. The sequenced sample consisted of PBMCs or a T cell subset sorted from them (not recorded which). The receptors were gathered from a man aged 18 to 29 who had mild COVID-19 (a few samples of this study predate the infection). Cell type and time point are not known.

This clonotype has only a few counts. The chain combines TRBV7-9 with TRBJ1-1; TRBD1 is a possible D gene (5 bases). V was trimmed by 4 bases and J by 4 bases, leaving 13 bases between them. This CDR3 has 14 residues. Germline V gene sequence: CDR1 SEHNR, CDR2 FQNEAQ (reference sequence). The CDR3 DNA follows: TGTGCCAGCAGCTGGGTAGGGGAATCCACTGAAGCTTTCTTT. Protein product: CASSWVGESTEAFF.

The chain is built from TRBV24-1 and TRBJ2-1, with 11 bases that match TRBD1. Per germline, CDR1 KGHDR and CDR2 SFDVKD. V lost 3 bases to trimming and J lost 9 bases; unmatched junction nucleotides: 6. This CDR3 has 15 amino acids. The CDR3 protein is CATSDPGQGVREQFF. CDR3 coding DNA: TGTGCCACCAGTGATCCGGGACAGGGGGTTCGTGAGCAGTTCTTC.

This clonotype was recorded a few times. This sequence joins TRBV28 and TRBJ1-2; 7 positions match TRBD1. This CDR3 comprises 12 residues. CDR1 is MDHEN, CDR2 SYDVKM, per germline. The V and J ends lost 11 bases and 6 bases, in that order; junction bases with no gene match: 9. CDR3 bases: TGTGCCGGAGGGGGCGTCTCGAATGGCTACACCTTC. Its protein product is CAGGGVSNGYTF.

The J gene is TRBJ1-2, the V gene TRBV24-1; TRBD1 is a possible D gene (5 bases). V gave up 6 bases and J gave up 2 bases, with 9 bases separating them. The CDR3 extends over 13 amino acids. CDR1 is KGHDR and CDR2 is SFDVKD in the germline V gene. The CDR3 reads CATSPRGNYGYTF. The CDR3 bases are TGTGCCACCAGTCCCCGGGGGAACTATGGCTACACCTTC.

The chain joins TRBV6-1 to TRBJ2-7; D is uncertain. Per germline, CDR1 MNHNS and CDR2 SASEGT. The length of the CDR3 is 11 residues. Trimming cost V 2 bases and J 7 bases, with 6 bases left between them. DNA of the CDR3: TGTGCCAGCAGTGAATGGGGAGAGCAGTACGTC. Translation gives CASSEWGEQYV.

This clonotype showed up just a few times. J is TRBJ2-7 and V is TRBV11-1; D perhaps matches TRBD1 (6 bases). Germline V gives CDR1 SGHAT, CDR2 FQDESV (reference sequence). V was clipped by 5 bases and J by 1 base, with 9 bases between them. The CDR3 length is 13 residues. CDR3 loop: CASSGDTSYEQYV. The CDR3 DNA reads TGTGCCAGCAGCGGGGACACGTCCTACGAGCAGTACGTC.

The chain has TRBV3-1 and TRBJ1-1; unclear D gene. Trimming stripped 2 bases from V and 6 bases from J, with 10 bases between. The germline CDR1 and CDR2 sequences are LGHDT and YNNKEL (reference sequence). The CDR3 has 13 amino acids. CDR3 nucleotides: TGTGCCAGCAGCCAATTATCACGACCTGAAGCTTTCTTT. It translates to CASSQLSRPEAFF.

The chain uses TRBV7-2 and TRBJ2-1; 14 bases match TRBD2. The CDR3 extends over 18 amino acids. Unmatched junction bases numbered 12, after V lost 5 bases and J lost 6 bases. CDR1 is SGHTA and CDR2 is FQGNSA in the germline V gene. CDR3 loop: CASSPRPGLAGAGNEQFF. The CDR3, as DNA: TGTGCCAGCAGCCCCAGACCGGGACTAGCGGGGGCTGGCAATGAGCAGTTCTTC.

This clonotype has only one observation. This chain connects TRBV6-5 to TRBJ2-7; maybe TRBD2 (6 bases). The CDR3 is 14 residues long. The germline V and J ends were trimmed by 4 bases and 12 bases, with 22 bases remaining between them. Germline CDR1 and CDR2: MNHEY and SVGAGI. In DNA form, the CDR3 reads TGTGCCAGCAGTTTCGTCGCGGGGTCGTCTGTATGGTACTTC. Its protein is CASSFVAGSSVWYF.

The rearrangement joins TRBV20-1 to TRBJ2-3; no definite D call. Germline V gene sequence: CDR1 DFQATT, CDR2 SNEGSKA (reference sequence). This CDR3 is 14 amino acids long. V dropped 0 bases and J dropped 0 bases, with 7 bases sitting between them. CDR3 nucleotides: TGCAGTGCTAGAGATACGGAGAGCACAGATACGCAGTATTTT. It is translated as CSARDTESTDTQYF.

In this sample, this clonotype turned up a few times. The rearrangement links TRBV12-3 or TRBV12-4 to TRBJ1-5, with D possibly TRBD1 on 5 matching bases. CDR3 length equals 15 residues. The germline V and J ends were trimmed by 6 bases and 2 bases, with 14 bases remaining between them. CDR3 loop: CASRRVGGGNQPQHF. CDR3 in DNA: TGTGCCAGCAGGCGGGTCGGGGGGGGCAATCAGCCCCAGCATTTT.

This clonotype has a handful of counts. The chain links TRBV7-2 to TRBJ1-5; D is perhaps TRBD1 (6 bases). CDR3 length equals 14 residues. Germline V gene lookup returns CDR1 SGHTA and CDR2 FQGNSA. The V end lost 3 bases, the J end lost 5 bases, and 11 bases lay between the germline ends. CDR3 protein: CASSLGDTYQPQHF. The CDR3 nucleotides read TGTGCCAGCAGCTTGGGGGACACCTATCAGCCCCAGCATTTT.

This clonotype has only a few counts. The V and J genes are TRBV9 and TRBJ1-3; D is perhaps TRBD1 (6 bases). The CDR3 length is 15 residues. V shed 3 bases and J shed 0 bases, with 10 bases lying between them. Germline CDR1 SGDLS, CDR2 YYNGEE. The CDR3 sequence is CASSATGNSGNTIYF. Written as DNA, the CDR3 is TGTGCCAGCAGCGCTACAGGGAACTCTGGAAACACCATATATTTT.

This clonotype was detected a few times. The V gene is TRBV7-8, the J gene TRBJ2-1, with D possibly matching TRBD2 (5 bases). The CDR3 extends over 14 amino acids. CDR1 and CDR2 (germline): SGHVS, FQNEAQ. V was pared by 5 bases and J by 8 bases, with 16 bases between. The CDR3 loop reads CASSLPPGVDEQFF. CDR3 nucleotide sequence: TGTGCCAGCAGCCTACCTCCCGGGGTCGATGAGCAGTTCTTC.

This clonotype was seen a handful of times. V is TRBV5-6 and J is TRBJ1-1; the D is unclear. The V gene lost 2 bases and the J gene lost 6 bases, with 8 bases spanning the gap. The CDR3 has 12 amino acids. Per the germline V gene, CDR1 is SGHDT and CDR2 is YYEEEE. The CDR3 region has the DNA TGTGCCAGCAGCTTTAGTCTGGCTGAAGCTTTCTTT. This translates into CASSFSLAEAFF.

The CDR3 region is CASSLGGTGGNTQYF. CDR3 sequence (DNA): TGTGCCAGCAGTTTAGGTGGGACAGGGGGAAATACGCAGTATTTT. J is TRBJ2-3 and V is TRBV12-3 or TRBV12-4; 11 bases agree with TRBD1. V lost 1 base, J lost 7 bases, and 4 bases stayed unmatched. The CDR3 covers 15 residues.

The sample holds many counts of this clonotype. V is TRBV7-2 and J is TRBJ1-2; no clear D gene. The length of the CDR3 is 14 residues. The V gene lost 2 bases and the J gene lost 7 bases, with 14 bases spanning the gap. CDR1 SGHTA and CDR2 FQGNSA come from the germline V gene. CDR3 DNA sequence: TGTGCCAGCAGCTTAAGTTGGCGCGCCCCTGGCTACACCTTC. Its protein product is CASSLSWRAPGYTF.

This clonotype was recorded only once. DNA for the CDR3: TGTGCCCTGTACGACAGGGATGCAGATACGCAGTATTTT. It codes for CALYDRDADTQYF. The V gene is TRBV19, the J gene TRBJ2-3; TRBD1 matches 7 bases. Germline values: CDR1 LNHDA, CDR2 SQIVND (reference sequence). The CDR3 contains 13 residues. V shed 11 bases and J 4 bases; nucleotides not matched to a gene: 9.

In this sample, this clonotype turned up a few times. V usage is TRBV12-3 or TRBV12-4 and J usage is TRBJ1-2, with D possibly being TRBD1 (6 bases). The CDR3 is 13 residues long. V lost 7 bases to trimming and J lost 2 bases, with 11 bases between them. CDR3 DNA: TGTGCCAGCAAGGAACAGGGCAACTATGGCTACACCTTC. Its translation is CASKEQGNYGYTF.

The CDR3 protein is CASSLVGSGEQYV. In DNA form, the CDR3 reads TGTGCCAGCAGCTTAGTTGGGTCAGGCGAGCAGTACGTC. This chain uses TRBV7-9 with TRBJ2-7, with D unclear. Between the trimmed V and J ends, which lost 1 base and 6 bases, there was a span of 10 bases. The germline V gene encodes CDR1 SEHNR and CDR2 FQNEAQ (reference sequence). This CDR3 comprises 13 residues.

This rearrangement joins TRBV12-3 or TRBV12-4 to TRBJ2-2, with D tentatively TRBD2 (6 bases). The CDR3 extends over 16 amino acids. The V gene lost 2 bases and the J gene lost 0 bases, with 10 bases spanning the gap. The DNA for the CDR3 is TGTGCCAGCAGTTTACAGCCGGGAGCGAACACCGGGGAGCTGTTTTTT. The encoded protein is CASSLQPGANTGELFF.

The gene calls are TRBV4-1 and TRBJ1-5; D is perhaps TRBD1 (6 bases). Trimming removed 2 bases from V and 7 bases from J, with 15 bases in between. The germline gives CDR1 MGHRA, CDR2 YSYEKL. The CDR3 has 15 residues. The CDR3 bases are TGCGCCAGCAGCCAACGGTGGACAGCCTACCAGCCCCAGCATTTT. Its protein product is CASSQRWTAYQPQHF.

The chain carries TRBV12-3 or TRBV12-4 and TRBJ2-1; TRBD1 might be the D (6 bases). The CDR3 is 15 amino acids. V gave up 6 bases and J gave up 1 base, with 13 bases separating them. The chain's CDR3 is CASSFRDTSYNEQFF. The DNA for the CDR3 is TGTGCCAGCAGCTTCCGGGACACGTCCTACAATGAGCAGTTCTTC.

The rearrangement links TRBV7-9 to TRBJ1-2; D gene unclear. The CDR3 consists of 16 residues. Germline assignment: CDR1 SEHNR and CDR2 FQNEAQ (reference sequence). The germline V and J ends were trimmed by 0 bases and 1 base, with 12 bases remaining between them. The CDR3 coding sequence is TGTGCCAGCAGCTTAGCGCAATCGTCTGTTAACTATGGCTACACCTTC. Protein product: CASSLAQSSVNYGYTF.

This clonotype was recorded a few times. This chain links TRBV5-6 with TRBJ2-7; 7 nucleotides line up with TRBD1. Germline V CDR1 and CDR2: SGHDT, YYEEEE. The CDR3 length is 14 residues. The V gene end was trimmed by 5 bases and the J gene end by 1 base; junction bases not matched to a gene: 6. The CDR3 DNA reads TGTGCCAGCAGTTTCGACAGGGAGTCCTACGAGCAGTACGTC. Residues: CASSFDRESYEQYV.

The chain couples TRBV19 to TRBJ2-2; the D is unclear. V was shortened by 3 bases and J by 6 bases, with 8 bases between the two germline ends. The CDR3 is 13 residues long. CDR1 and CDR2 (germline): LNHDA, SQIVND (reference sequence). The CDR3 DNA reads as TGTGCCAGTAGTATTTGGCAATCCGGGGAGCTGTTTTTT. This translates into CASSIWQSGELFF.